The 5 T cell receptor beta chains below come from one sample, sequenced in a study of blood T cell repertoires in COVID-19. Only in-frame clones appear in the TCRdb table, and some are missing; sequencing was by immunoSEQ multiplex PCR. The sample has tens of thousands of clones, around 90% seen once; the top ten hold roughly 21%. The sequenced sample consisted of peripheral blood. These receptors came from a man aged 45-65 years with active COVID-19.

The chain has TRBV30 and TRBJ1-6, with D tentatively TRBD1 (5 bases). The CDR3 spans 13 residues. Germline-derived CDR1 and CDR2 are GTSNPN and SVGIG (reference sequence). The ends were cut back, 1 base at V and 10 bases at J, with 11 bases in the middle. For the CDR3, the DNA is TGTGCCTGGAGTGCGACAGCCCAATCACCCCTCCACTTT. Amino acids: CAWSATAQSPLHF. Drawing the rest from reference TRBV30 and TRBJ1-6, the complete variable domain is SQTIHQWPATLVQPVGSPLSLECTVEGTSNPNLYWYRQAAGRGLQLLFYSVGIGQISSEVPQNLSASRPQDRQFILSSKKLLLSDSGFYLCAWSATAQSPLHFGNGTRLTVT.

The rearrangement uses TRBV20-1 and TRBJ2-2; D unclear. Trimming left V 4 bases short and J 7 bases short, with 4 bases between. Germline lookup yields CDR1 DFQATT and CDR2 SNEGSKA (reference sequence). The CDR3 has 10 residues. CDR3: CSAMYGELFF. The CDR3 region has the DNA TGCAGTGCTATGTACGGGGAGCTGTTTTTT.

The gene calls are TRBV4-3 and TRBJ2-7; no clear D. Germline lookup yields CDR1 LGHNA and CDR2 YSLEER. V lost 2 bases and J lost 0, with 14 bases in between. The CDR3 is made up of 16 amino acids. CDR3 residues: CASSQTTTASSYEQYF. CDR3 DNA sequence: TGCGCCAGCAGCCAAACTACTACCGCGAGCTCCTACGAGCAGTACTTC.

V gene TRBV6-1 combines with J gene TRBJ2-7, with TRBD2 identical over 10 bases. The V gene end was trimmed by 4 bases and the J gene end by 4 bases; junction bases not matched to a gene: 13. Germline assignment: CDR1 MNHNS and CDR2 SASEGT. The CDR3 has 17 amino acids. This chain's CDR3 is CASSGGEGASGSYEQYF. CDR3 coding DNA: TGTGCCAGCAGTGGGGGGGAGGGGGCTAGCGGGAGTTACGAGCAGTACTTC.

V gene TRBV2 combines with J gene TRBJ2-5; TRBD2 matches 9 bases. Germline CDR1 SNHLY, CDR2 FYNNEI. Trimming cost V 2 bases and J 1 base; bases outside gene matches: 5. The CDR3 is 16 residues long. For the CDR3, the DNA is TGTGCCAGCAGTGAACCCCTAGCGGGGATCCAAGAGACCCAGTACTTC. Translated: CASSEPLAGIQETQYF. The whole variable domain, remainder taken from reference TRBV2 and TRBJ2-5, is EPEVTQTPSHQVTQMGQEVILRCVPISNHLYFYWYRQILGQKVEFLVSFYNNEISEKSEIFDDQFSVERPDGSNFTLKIRSTKLEDSAMYFCASSEPLAGIQETQYFGPGTRLLVL.